This T cell receptor (beta chain) was profiled in a study of blood T cell repertoires in COVID-19 (dated by TCRdb to the early 2020s). About the full investigation: The collaborator samples originated in the United States, Italy and Spain and spanned the acute and convalescent phases of COVID-19. The prospective study material was composed of cDNA or gDNA derived from T cells, B-cell-depleted T cells, or PBMCs. Subjects who had been exposed to COVID-19, were actively infected with it, or had recovered from it provided the deeply sampled blood TCRbeta repertoires that made up the dataset. The repertoires were released in a freely available public database intended as a resource for research on the immune response to SARS-CoV-2. Samples came from the ongoing ImmuneRACE study (first 160 participants) plus 1,254 subjects from 6 global collaborators. The sample metadata nearly always contained a de-identified subject ID, COVID-19 status, age in years and sex. Where HLA class I and class II types were available, the types were taken from metadata supplied by the sample provider, not from assay-based typing.

TCRbeta CDR3 regions were amplified from genomic DNA by means of the immunoSEQ Assay, a bias-controlled multiplex PCR. Turning to the authors' computational methods: The number of nucleated cells in each sample was estimated by amplification of reference gene primers within the assay. To quantify the absolute abundance of each unique TCRbeta CDR3 rearrangement, sequence reads were collapsed and filtered. Productive Simpson clonality was computed per sample as the square root of Simpson's diversity index over productive rearrangements. The immuneACCESS repertoire file appears here via TCRdb, limited to in-frame rearrangements. These files lack a portion of the clones; in checked studies, under half of the deficit traces to unresolved V genes, and the cause of the others is not known. The V and J calls and clone size come from that table; D and trimming were worked out from the DNA. The sample table shows tens of thousands of clones, and over 80% are seen once. Of the sample, less than 8.5% falls within the top ten clones.

Each collaborating institution followed its own protocols to collect whole blood in K2EDTA tubes. For TCRbeta analysis, collaborators shipped samples as frozen whole blood, isolated PBMCs, or DNA extracted from either of those sample types. From cysteine to phenylalanine, the CDR3 is 15 amino acids long. Only the CDR3 portion is preserved as DNA: 45 bases, with reading frame beginning at the first base. CDR1 is given as SEHNR and CDR2 as FQNEAQ, both from the germline V gene (reference sequence). The V end loses 5 bases and the J end loses 5 bases, and a stretch of 15 bases separates them. Results the study describes overall, beyond this receptor: How much clinical and demographic metadata was included differed by source and by participant, and the metadata was provided uncurated.

In the case of this clone: Which antigen it targets is not known. No clone much larger than this one lies a single base away; base qualities are absent.

This chain is built from TRBV7-9 and TRBJ2-2, with the identity of the D gene unclear. The TCR sequence derives from a man over 45 with acute or convalescent COVID-19. Sequenced material: peripheral blood. The CDR3 protein: CASSPHAAGTGELFF. The DNA sequence is TGTGCCAGCAGCCCCCACGCGGCCGGGACCGGGGAGCTGTTTTTT.